This T cell receptor beta chain is from a study of T cells expressing NK-cell markers. For the study at large: Serological testing identified most of the eight sequenced donors as HCMV-seropositive and one as seronegative.

Comment on this clonotype: Its specificity is unknown.

cDNA encoding TCR beta was synthesized via 5'RACE template switching incorporating UMIs. With the 5' RACE reads reprocessed, TCRdb shows one record per CDR3 protein and no DNA. Its listing shows about 260,000 distinct CDR3 sequences. Study-wide results and limits: Roughly 6 donors showed dominant NKG2C+ clonotypes comprising roughly 1.0-7.5% of their CD8+ T cells.

The CDR3 runs to 13 residues. CDR1 is KGHDR and CDR2 is SFDVKD in the germline V gene. The sample comprised blood T cells: a sorted CD56 or NKG2C T cell subset, CD4+ or CD8+ T cells, or bulk PBMC T cells (not recorded which). The V and J genes are TRBV24-1 and TRBJ2-3. The sequence derives from a man younger than 30 in good health. The CDR3 spells CATSDVRLDTQYF.